This T cell receptor beta chain was retrieved from a study of PD-L1 blockade in urothelial cancer. Time point specified: pretreatment peripheral blood. Generated by immunoSEQ multiplex PCR, the TCRdb table keeps only in-frame clones and is missing some. The sample contains 70,000 to 90,000 clones, over 75% of which appear only once. The CDR3 spans 19 residues. CDR1 GTSNPN and CDR2 SVGIG come from the germline V gene (reference sequence). V shed 5 bases and J shed 4 bases, with 33 bases lying between them. The sample in question was PBMCs, obtained around atezolizumab (anti-PD-L1) treatment. This clonotype originated in a man in his sixties with urothelial cancer. This chain joins TRBV30 and TRBJ2-7, with a possible D match to TRBD1 (5 bases). The CDR3 DNA follows: TGTGCCTGGGGTGGGGTTGCTAGGGGCCAAGGAATCAGCCTTTACGAGCAGTACTTC. Amino acid sequence: CAWGGVARGQGISLYEQYF.